What follows is one T cell receptor beta chain and its context. Participants' reported clinical history set cohort assignment. Per the study methods: Estimates of nucleated cell counts were drawn from the amplification of reference gene primers. Here immunoSEQ multiplex PCR was the method, and the copy in TCRdb shows in-frame clones only, minus some. That table supplies the V and J calls and clone size; D and trimming were determined from the DNA. This table holds about 400,000 clones, 88% found once. The CDR3 has 13 amino acids. CDR1 SGHRS and CDR2 YFSETQ come from the germline V gene. The V and J ends lost 2 bases and 8 bases, in that order; junction bases with no gene match: 3. The sample comes from a study of blood T cell repertoires in COVID-19. Study-wide context: PBMCs, B-cell-depleted T cells, or T cells provided the cDNA or gDNA that made up the material.

This clonotype originated in a woman in her forties with acute COVID-19. This chain links TRBV5-1 with TRBJ2-1; 8 bases line up with TRBD2. Sequencing was done on a sample of PBMCs or T cells enriched from blood (not recorded which). This chain's CDR3 is CASSLRGGHEQFF. In DNA, the CDR3 is TGCGCCAGCAGCTTACGGGGGGGACATGAGCAGTTCTTC.